This entry features one T cell receptor beta chain sequence. Per the germline V gene, CDR1 is SGHTA and CDR2 is FQGNSA. Germline trimming cut 5 bases from V and 4 bases from J; bases unmatched to any gene: 8. This CDR3 has 15 residues. The data belong to a study of PD-L1 blockade in urothelial cancer. Looking at the study overall: Men with urothelial cancer arising in the bladder made up about 85% of the roughly 30 patients.

Clones were read by immunoSEQ multiplex PCR, and TCRdb kept only the in-frame ones, dropping some. The sample contains tens of thousands of clones, about four fifths of which appear only once. This TCR came from a man aged 65 to 85 with urothelial cancer. The chain has TRBV7-2 and TRBJ2-3; 8 nucleotides agree with TRBD2. The source was PBMCs, collected around atezolizumab (anti-PD-L1) treatment. The DNA for the CDR3 is TGTGCCAGCAGCCCCCGTAGCGGGAAGGCAGATACGCAGTATTTT. It yields the protein CASSPRSGKADTQYF.